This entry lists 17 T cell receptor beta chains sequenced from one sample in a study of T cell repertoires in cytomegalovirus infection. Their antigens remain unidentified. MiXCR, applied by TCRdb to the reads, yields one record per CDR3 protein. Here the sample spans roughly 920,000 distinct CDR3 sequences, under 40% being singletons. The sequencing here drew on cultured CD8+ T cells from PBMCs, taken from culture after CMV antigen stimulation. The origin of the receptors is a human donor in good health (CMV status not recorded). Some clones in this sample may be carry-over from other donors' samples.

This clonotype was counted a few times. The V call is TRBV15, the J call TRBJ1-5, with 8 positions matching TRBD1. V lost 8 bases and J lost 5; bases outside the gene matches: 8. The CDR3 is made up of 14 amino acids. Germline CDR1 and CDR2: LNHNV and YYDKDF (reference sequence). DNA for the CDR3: TGTGCCACCCGTGAAGGGACAGGTGATCAGCCCCAGCATTTT. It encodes CATREGTGDQPQHF.

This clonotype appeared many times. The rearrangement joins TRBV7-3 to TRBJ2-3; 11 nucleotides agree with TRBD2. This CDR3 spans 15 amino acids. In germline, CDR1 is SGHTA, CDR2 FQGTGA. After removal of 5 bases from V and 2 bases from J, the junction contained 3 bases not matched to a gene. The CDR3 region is CASSQTSGATDTQYF. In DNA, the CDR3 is TGTGCCAGCAGCCAGACTAGCGGGGCCACAGATACGCAGTATTTT.

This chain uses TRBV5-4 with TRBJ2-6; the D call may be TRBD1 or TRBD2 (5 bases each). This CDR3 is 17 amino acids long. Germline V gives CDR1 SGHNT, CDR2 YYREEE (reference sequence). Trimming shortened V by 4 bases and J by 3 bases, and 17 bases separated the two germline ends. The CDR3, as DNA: TGTGCCAGCAGCAAATTTGGGACCCCAGGTGGGGCCAACGTCCTGACTTTC. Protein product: CASSKFGTPGGANVLTF.

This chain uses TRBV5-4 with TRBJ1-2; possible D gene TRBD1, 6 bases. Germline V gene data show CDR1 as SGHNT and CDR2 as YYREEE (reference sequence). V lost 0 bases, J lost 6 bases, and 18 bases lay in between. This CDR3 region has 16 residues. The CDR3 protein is CASSLARYRVDDGYTF. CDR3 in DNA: TGTGCCAGCAGCTTGGCCAGGTACAGGGTGGATGATGGCTACACCTTC. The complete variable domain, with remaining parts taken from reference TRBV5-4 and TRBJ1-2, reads ETGVTQSPTHLIKTRGQQVTLRCSSQSGHNTVSWYQQALGQGPQFIFQYYREEENGRGNFPPRFSGLQFPNYSSELNVNALELDDSALYLCASSLARYRVDDGYTFGSGTRLTVV.

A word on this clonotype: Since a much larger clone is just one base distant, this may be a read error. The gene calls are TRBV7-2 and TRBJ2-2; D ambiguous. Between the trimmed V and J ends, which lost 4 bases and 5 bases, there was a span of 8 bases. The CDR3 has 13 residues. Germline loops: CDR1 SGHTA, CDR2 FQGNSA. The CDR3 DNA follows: TGTGCCAGCAGCTCGGCAAAAACCGGGGAGCTGTTTTTT. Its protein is CASSSAKTGELFF.

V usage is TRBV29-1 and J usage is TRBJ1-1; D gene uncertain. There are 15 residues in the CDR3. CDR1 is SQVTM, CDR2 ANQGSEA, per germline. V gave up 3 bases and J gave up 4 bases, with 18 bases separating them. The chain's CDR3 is CSVEISTEPGTEAFF. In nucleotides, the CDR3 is TGCAGCGTTGAGATAAGTACAGAACCGGGCACTGAAGCTTTCTTT.

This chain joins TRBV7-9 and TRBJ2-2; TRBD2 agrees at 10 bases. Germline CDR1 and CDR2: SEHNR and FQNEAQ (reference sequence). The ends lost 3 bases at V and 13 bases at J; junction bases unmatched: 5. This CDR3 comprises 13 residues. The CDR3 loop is CASSFGRTSGLFF. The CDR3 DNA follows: TGTGCCAGCAGCTTCGGACGGACTAGCGGGCTGTTTTTT.

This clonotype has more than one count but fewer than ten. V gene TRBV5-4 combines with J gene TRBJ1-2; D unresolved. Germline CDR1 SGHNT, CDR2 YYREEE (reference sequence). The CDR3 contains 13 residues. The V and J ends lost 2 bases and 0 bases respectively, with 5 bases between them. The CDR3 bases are TGTGCCAGCAGCTTTGATACTAACTATGGCTACACCTTC. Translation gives CASSFDTNYGYTF.

CDR3 nucleotide sequence: TGTGCCACCAGCAGAGACGGGAGCATTAATGAAAAACTGTTTTTT. Amino acid sequence: CATSRDGSINEKLFF. V usage is TRBV15 and J usage is TRBJ1-4; D gene unclear. Trimming left V 0 bases short and J 4 bases short, with 9 bases between. Germline V lookup: CDR1 LNHNV, CDR2 YYDKDF (reference sequence). CDR3 length: 15 residues.

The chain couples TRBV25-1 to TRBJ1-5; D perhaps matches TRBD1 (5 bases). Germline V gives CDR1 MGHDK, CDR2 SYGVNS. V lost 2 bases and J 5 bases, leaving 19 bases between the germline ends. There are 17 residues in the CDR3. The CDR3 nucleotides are TGTGCCAGCAGTGAACCCTTTCGACAGCATCCGTATCAGCCCCAGCATTTT. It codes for CASSEPFRQHPYQPQHF.

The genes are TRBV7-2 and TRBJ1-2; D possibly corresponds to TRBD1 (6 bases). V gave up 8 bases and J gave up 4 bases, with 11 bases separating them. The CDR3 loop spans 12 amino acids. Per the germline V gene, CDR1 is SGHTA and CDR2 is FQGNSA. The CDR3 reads CASLQGAYGYTF. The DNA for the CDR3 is TGTGCCAGCTTACAGGGCGCCTATGGCTACACCTTC.

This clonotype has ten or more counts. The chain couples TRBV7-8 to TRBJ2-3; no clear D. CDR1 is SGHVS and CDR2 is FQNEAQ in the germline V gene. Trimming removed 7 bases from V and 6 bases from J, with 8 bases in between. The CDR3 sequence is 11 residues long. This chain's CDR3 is CASTLLDTQYF. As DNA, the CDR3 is TGTGCCAGCACCCTCCTGGATACGCAGTATTTT.

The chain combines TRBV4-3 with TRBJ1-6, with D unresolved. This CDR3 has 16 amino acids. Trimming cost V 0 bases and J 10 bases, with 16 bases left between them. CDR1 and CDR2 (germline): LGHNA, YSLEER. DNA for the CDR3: TGCGCCAGCAGCCAAGAACCTGCGGGATTGAAGTCACCCCTCCACTTT. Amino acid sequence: CASSQEPAGLKSPLHF.

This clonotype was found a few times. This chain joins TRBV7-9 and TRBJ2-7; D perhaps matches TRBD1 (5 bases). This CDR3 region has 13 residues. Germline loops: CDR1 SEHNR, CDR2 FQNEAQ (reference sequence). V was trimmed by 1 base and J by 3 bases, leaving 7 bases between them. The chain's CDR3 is CASSLEGNYEQYV. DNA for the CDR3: TGTGCCAGCAGCTTAGAGGGGAACTACGAGCAGTACGTC.

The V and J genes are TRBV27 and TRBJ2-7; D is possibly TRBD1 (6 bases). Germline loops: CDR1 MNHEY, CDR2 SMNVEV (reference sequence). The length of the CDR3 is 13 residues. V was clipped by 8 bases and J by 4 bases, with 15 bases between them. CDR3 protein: CASSRGRRYEQYF. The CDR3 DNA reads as TGTGCCAGCTCAAGGGGGAGACGGTACGAGCAGTACTTC.

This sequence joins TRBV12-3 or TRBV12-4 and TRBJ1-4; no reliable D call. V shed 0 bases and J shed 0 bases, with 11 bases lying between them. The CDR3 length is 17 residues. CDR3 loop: CASSLAGGPATNEKLFF. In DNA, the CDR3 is TGTGCCAGCAGTTTAGCCGGAGGGCCTGCAACTAATGAAAAACTGTTTTTT.

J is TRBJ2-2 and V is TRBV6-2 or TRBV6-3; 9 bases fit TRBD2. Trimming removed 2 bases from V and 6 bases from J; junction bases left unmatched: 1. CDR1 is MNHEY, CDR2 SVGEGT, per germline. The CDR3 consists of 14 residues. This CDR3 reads CASSYRTSAGELFF. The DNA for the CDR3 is TGTGCCAGCAGTTACCGGACTAGCGCCGGGGAGCTGTTTTTT.